This T cell receptor (beta chain) emerged from a study of CD8+CD57+ T cells in acquired aplastic anemia. Genomic DNA acted as the template from which TCR beta VDJ combination and CDR3 sequence profiling were carried out. In TCRdb, the reads were re-called with MiXCR into one record per CDR3 protein. The sample lists 350,000 to 450,000 distinct CDR3 sequences, roughly 64% occurring once. Germline loops: CDR1 DFQATT, CDR2 SNEGSKA (reference sequence). The V gene end was trimmed by 1 base and the J gene end by 5 bases; junction bases not matched to a gene: 2. The CDR3 runs 15 residues. This clonotype was detected many times.

What was sequenced was sorted CD4+, CD8+, or CD8+CD57+ T cells (not recorded which) from PBMCs. The TCR originated in a human donor in good health, serving as a control. The chain combines TRBV20-1 with TRBJ2-1, with 13 bases fitting TRBD2. CDR3 nucleotides: TGCAGTGCTAGAGCCGGGACTAGCGGGGACAATGAGCAGTTCTTC. Its translation: CSARAGTSGDNEQFF.